Presented here are 21 T cell receptor beta chains from one specimen sequenced in a study of CD8+ T cells in alopecia areata. In each case, RNA was isolated and then reverse transcribed into cDNA as the sequencing template. The assay was immunoSEQ multiplex PCR, and TCRdb's table has in-frame clones only and misses some. Of 60,000 to 90,000 clones in the sample, around 61% were seen once. Treatment denoted: oral pan-JAK inhibitor, 5-10 mg twice daily. Material: CD8+ T cells sorted from blood, obtained at week 24, from a patient treated with tofacitinib. These receptors were collected from a human donor with alopecia areata.

This chain uses TRBV27 with TRBJ2-4; no definite D call. This CDR3 region has 14 residues. Germline V gene lookup returns CDR1 MNHEY and CDR2 SMNVEV (reference sequence). V was cut by 0 bases and J by 14 bases, with 17 bases left in between. CDR3 sequence reads: CASSLSATVPKEYF. As DNA, the CDR3 is TGTGCCAGCAGTTTATCGGCTACAGTACCTAAGGAGTACTTC.

J is TRBJ2-3 and V is TRBV6-6; TRBD2 agrees at 10 bases. The CDR3 is 15 residues long. Germline trimming cut 6 bases from V and 1 base from J; bases unmatched to any gene: 4. CDR1 is MNHNY and CDR2 is SVGAGI in the germline V gene (reference sequence). The CDR3 spells CASRSGLAGTDTQYF. The DNA for the CDR3 is TGTGCCAGCAGATCAGGACTAGCGGGCACAGATACGCAGTATTTT.

V and J are TRBV10-3 and TRBJ2-4; unclear D gene. The germline V gene encodes CDR1 ENHRY and CDR2 SYGVKD. CDR3 length: 14 residues. Trimming shortened V by 3 bases and J by 1 base, and 7 bases separated the two germline ends. CDR3 region: CAISDPVAKNIQYF. The CDR3 coding sequence is TGTGCCATCAGTGACCCCGTGGCCAAAAACATTCAGTACTTC.

The chain has TRBV4-3 and TRBJ2-6; D perhaps matches TRBD1 (6 bases). The CDR3 extends over 20 amino acids. CDR1 is LGHNA, CDR2 YSLEER, per germline. Trimming shortened V by 1 base and J by 0 bases, and 19 bases separated the two germline ends. This CDR3 reads CASSQGITTGAASGANVLTF. DNA of the CDR3: TGCGCCAGCAGCCAAGGGATAACGACAGGTGCGGCCTCTGGGGCCAACGTCCTGACTTTC.

This clone was observed a single time. This chain joins TRBV5-1 and TRBJ2-7, with 7 nucleotides matching TRBD1. Germline V lookup: CDR1 SGHRS, CDR2 YFSETQ. The CDR3 covers 16 residues. Unmatched junction bases numbered 7, after V lost 0 bases and J lost 1 base. The CDR3 loop is CASSLASGTASYEQYF. CDR3 coding DNA: TGCGCCAGCAGCTTGGCCTCCGGGACAGCATCCTACGAGCAGTACTTC.

This chain joins TRBV6-1 and TRBJ1-5; TRBD1 is a possible D gene (6 bases). Germline CDR1 is MNHNS and CDR2 is SASEGT. Trimming cost V 0 bases and J 5 bases, with 11 bases left between them. The CDR3 is 15 amino acids. The CDR3 spells CASSEAWQGYQPQHF. The CDR3 DNA follows: TGTGCCAGCAGTGAAGCGTGGCAGGGGTATCAGCCCCAGCATTTT.

V and J are TRBV7-9 and TRBJ1-2; 9 nucleotides line up with TRBD1. The CDR3 consists of 18 residues. Germline V gene lookup returns CDR1 SEHNR and CDR2 FQNEAQ (reference sequence). V gave up 1 base and J gave up 2 bases; unmatched junction bases: 11. CDR3 in DNA: TGTGCCAGCAGCTTAGACTACCCGGGACAGGGTCCGAACTATGGCTACACCTTC. Its protein is CASSLDYPGQGPNYGYTF.

The chain employs TRBV4-1 and TRBJ2-3, with a possible D match to TRBD1 (6 bases). V was shortened by 0 bases and J by 1 base, with 20 bases between the two germline ends. The germline V gene has CDR1 MGHRA and CDR2 YSYEKL. The CDR3 runs 19 residues. The CDR3 loop is CASSQEEWNRAFGTDTQYF. The CDR3 DNA is TGCGCCAGCAGCCAAGAGGAGTGGAACAGGGCTTTCGGCACAGATACGCAGTATTTT.

This chain links TRBV11-2 with TRBJ2-1, with unresolved D. The CDR3 length is 11 residues. In germline, CDR1 is SGHAT, CDR2 FQNNGV. Deletions cut 1 base from V and 6 bases from J, with 1 base between. For the CDR3, the DNA is TGTGCCAGCAGCTTAGCCAATGAGCAGTTCTTC. Residues: CASSLANEQFF.

J is TRBJ2-5 and V is TRBV30; 8 bases are a match to TRBD1. This CDR3 region has 14 residues. CDR1 and CDR2 from the germline V gene are GTSNPN and SVGIG (reference sequence). V dropped 2 bases and J dropped 5; count of bases not matched to a gene: 7. The CDR3 reads CAWSKRTGRETQYF. CDR3 DNA: TGTGCCTGGAGTAAACGGACAGGGCGGGAGACCCAGTACTTC.

This clone has only a few counts. The V call is TRBV9, the J call TRBJ2-1, with 11 bases that match TRBD2. CDR1 and CDR2 from the germline V gene are SGDLS and YYNGEE. The CDR3 has 18 amino acids. V shed 2 bases and J 0 bases; nucleotides not matched to a gene: 7. The CDR3 DNA is TGTGCCAGCAGCGTTGGGCTAGCGGGAGGCCCCTCCTACAATGAGCAGTTCTTC. Encoded protein: CASSVGLAGGPSYNEQFF.

The chain employs TRBV30 and TRBJ1-1, with unresolved D. Germline V CDR1 and CDR2: GTSNPN, SVGIG (reference sequence). V lost 1 base, J lost 0 bases, and 9 bases lay in between. The CDR3 has 14 amino acids. This CDR3 reads CAWSDRSMNTEAFF. Here the CDR3 DNA reads TGTGCCTGGAGTGACCGGAGCATGAACACTGAAGCTTTCTTT.

The chain combines TRBV5-1 with TRBJ2-7; D not resolved. Germline V gives CDR1 SGHRS, CDR2 YFSETQ. This CDR3 has 15 amino acids. V lost 0 bases and J lost 0, with 10 bases in between. CDR3 in amino acids: CASSLVPVSSYEQYF. Here the CDR3 DNA reads TGCGCCAGCAGCTTGGTCCCAGTAAGCTCCTACGAGCAGTACTTC.

The chain joins TRBV6-6 to TRBJ2-5, with D perhaps matching TRBD1 (6 bases). The V and J ends lost 4 bases and 2 bases respectively, with 14 bases between them. The CDR3 sequence is 15 residues long. CDR1 is MNHNY, CDR2 SVGAGI, per germline (reference sequence). CDR3 amino acids: CASSSTQGIQETQYF. CDR3 DNA sequence: TGTGCCAGCAGTTCCACTCAGGGGATACAAGAGACCCAGTACTTC.

The chain combines TRBV9 with TRBJ1-5; no clear D. CDR1 SGDLS and CDR2 YYNGEE come from the germline V gene. V was shortened by 3 bases and J by 1 base, with 11 bases between the two germline ends. CDR3 length equals 15 residues. CDR3 DNA: TGTGCCAGCAGCGCCGGGGTGTCAAGCAATCAGCCCCAGCATTTT. Translation gives CASSAGVSSNQPQHF.

J is TRBJ2-5 and V is TRBV4-1, with TRBD2 matching over 13 bases. Per germline, CDR1 MGHRA and CDR2 YSYEKL. There are 18 residues in the CDR3. Trimming at V came to 1 base and at J to 5 bases, leaving 10 bases not matched to a gene. For the CDR3, the DNA is TGCGCCAGCAGCCAAGCCCTAAGGGGGACTAGCGGGGTGGAGACCCAGTACTTC. Protein sequence: CASSQALRGTSGVETQYF.

V and J are TRBV29-1 and TRBJ1-1; tentative D call: TRBD1 (5 bases). CDR1 SQVTM and CDR2 ANQGSEA come from the germline V gene. This CDR3 is 13 amino acids long. The V end lost 7 bases, the J end lost 1 base, and 13 bases lay between the germline ends. The chain's CDR3 is CSASGGGNTEAFF. Here the CDR3 DNA reads TGCAGCGCCTCAGGCGGGGGGAACACTGAAGCTTTCTTT.

The CDR3 bases are TGTGCCAGCAAGGCGGCGGGAGTAGGTTCCTACGAGCAGTACTTC. Protein: CASKAAGVGSYEQYF. The chain uses TRBV7-2 and TRBJ2-7, with 7 nucleotides matching TRBD2. In germline, CDR1 is SGHTA, CDR2 FQGNSA. This CDR3 is built from 15 residues. Losses at the gene ends were 7 bases for V and 1 base for J; bases not matched to a gene: 10.

This clone came up a few times. The rearrangement uses TRBV27 and TRBJ2-7, with 8 bases fitting TRBD2. The J segment lost 7 bases and the V segment lost 7 bases, leaving 9 bases of the junction unmatched. Germline values: CDR1 MNHEY, CDR2 SMNVEV (reference sequence). The CDR3 has 13 amino acids. In DNA, the CDR3 is TGTGCCAGCAAAGAACTAGCGGACCCTGAGCAGTACTTC. Protein sequence: CASKELADPEQYF.

V gene TRBV25-1 combines with J gene TRBJ2-5; a possible D gene is TRBD1 (5 bases). CDR3 length: 13 amino acids. The ends were cut back, 4 bases at V and 2 bases at J, with 8 bases in the middle. Germline V lookup: CDR1 MGHDK, CDR2 SYGVNS. CDR3 sequence (DNA): TGTGCCAGCAGTGTCGACAGTCAAGAGACCCAGTACTTC. This encodes CASSVDSQETQYF.

The chain uses TRBV28 and TRBJ1-5; 7 nucleotides agree with TRBD1. This CDR3 is built from 13 residues. V lost 8 bases, J lost 2 bases, and 3 bases stayed unmatched. Germline assignment: CDR1 MDHEN and CDR2 SYDVKM. CDR3 coding DNA: TGTGCCAGCGTTGACAGGGGCAATCAGCCCCAGCATTTT. It is translated as CASVDRGNQPQHF. Drawing the rest from reference TRBV28 and TRBJ1-5, the complete variable domain is DVKVTQSSRYLVKRTGEKVFLECVQDMDHENMFWYRQDPGLGLRLIYFSYDVKMKEKGDIPEGYSVSREKKERFSLILESASTNQTSMYLCASVDRGNQPQHFGDGTRLSIL.